The rows below give T cell receptor beta chains drawn from one sample of a study of TIL therapy for anti-PD-1-resistant metastatic lung cancer. The protocol was immunoSEQ multiplex PCR, while the TCRdb copy is restricted to in-frame clones and leaves out a portion. The sample holds 15,000 to 20,000 clones; roughly 85% are singletons and the top ten take 2% to 2.5%. The input for sequencing was blood, taken at baseline. The receptor source for this set is a person between 25 and 80 years old with non-small cell lung cancer. The CDR3 runs from the conserved cysteine through the conserved F or W. The D gene is left open where the match is weak. Clone size is not always given. Where it is, it says once, few, many or a class for expanded clones.

V gene: TRBV20-1; J gene: TRBJ1-2; D gene: .; clone size: .; CDR3 protein: CSATAVGYTF; CDR3 DNA: TGCAGTGCTACCGCGGTGGGCTACACCTTC
V gene: TRBV13; J gene: TRBJ2-3; D gene: TRBD2; clone size: .; CDR3 protein: CASSAGGGTSSVSTDTQYF; CDR3 DNA: TGTGCCAGCAGCGCCGGGGGGGGCACTTCAAGTGTTTCCACAGATACGCAGTATTTT
V gene: TRBV15; J gene: TRBJ1-3; D gene: .; clone size: .; CDR3 protein: CATSRDRGGNTIYF; CDR3 DNA: TGTGCCACCAGCAGAGATCGGGGGGGAAACACCATATATTTT
V gene: TRBV7-3; J gene: TRBJ2-5; D gene: TRBD2; clone size: .; CDR3 protein: CASSRFGGGQETQYF; CDR3 DNA: TGTGCCAGCAGCCGTTTTGGGGGGGGCCAAGAGACCCAGTACTTC
V gene: TRBV7-2; J gene: TRBJ2-7; D gene: .; clone size: .; CDR3 protein: CASSLMDGAYEQYF; CDR3 DNA: TGTGCCAGCAGCTTGATGGACGGGGCCTACGAGCAGTACTTC
V gene: TRBV7-2; J gene: TRBJ2-7; D gene: .; clone size: .; CDR3 protein: CASSSDTDYEQYF; CDR3 DNA: TGTGCCAGCAGCTCAGACACCGACTACGAGCAGTACTTC
V gene: TRBV27; J gene: TRBJ2-7; D gene: .; clone size: .; CDR3 protein: CASSLSGPYEQYF; CDR3 DNA: TGTGCCAGCAGTTTATCGGGGCCCTACGAGCAGTACTTC
V gene: TRBV19; J gene: TRBJ1-6; D gene: .; clone size: .; CDR3 protein: CASSVKPKTVISYNSPLHF; CDR3 DNA: TGTGCCAGTAGTGTGAAGCCTAAGACAGTAATCTCCTATAATTCACCCCTCCACTTT
V gene: TRBV11-3; J gene: TRBJ2-3; D gene: TRBD2; clone size: once; CDR3 protein: CASSPGTSGSTDTQYF; CDR3 DNA: TGTGCCAGCAGCCCCGGGACTAGCGGGAGCACAGATACGCAGTATTTT
V gene: TRBV25-1; J gene: TRBJ1-1; D gene: TRBD1; clone size: .; CDR3 protein: CASRWTGNTEAFF; CDR3 DNA: TGTGCCAGCAGATGGACAGGGAACACTGAAGCTTTCTTT
V gene: TRBV11-2; J gene: TRBJ2-1; D gene: TRBD2; clone size: .; CDR3 protein: CASSKIPSGGSYNEQFF; CDR3 DNA: TGTGCCAGCAGCAAAATCCCTAGCGGGGGTTCCTACAATGAGCAGTTCTTC
V gene: TRBV5-1; J gene: TRBJ2-3; D gene: TRBD1; clone size: .; CDR3 protein: CASSLDGTGGVDTQYF; CDR3 DNA: TGCGCCAGCAGCTTGGACGGGACAGGGGGTGTGGATACGCAGTATTTT
V gene: TRBV28; J gene: TRBJ1-1; D gene: TRBD1; clone size: .; CDR3 protein: CASRRDRVNTEAFF; CDR3 DNA: TGTGCCAGCAGAAGGGACAGGGTGAACACTGAAGCTTTCTTT
V gene: TRBV19; J gene: TRBJ1-5; D gene: .; clone size: few; CDR3 protein: CASRLGAGNQPQHF; CDR3 DNA: TGTGCCAGTAGACTGGGGGCAGGTAATCAGCCCCAGCATTTT
V gene: TRBV27; J gene: TRBJ2-1; D gene: TRBD1; clone size: .; CDR3 protein: CASRPGQGSYNEQFF; CDR3 DNA: TGTGCCAGCAGACCGGGACAGGGATCCTACAATGAGCAGTTCTTC
V gene: TRBV6-1; J gene: TRBJ1-2; D gene: .; clone size: .; CDR3 protein: CASSVSILGYTF; CDR3 DNA: TGTGCCAGCAGTGTCTCCATCCTCGGCTACACCTTC
V gene: TRBV7-3; J gene: TRBJ2-1; D gene: TRBD2; clone size: .; CDR3 protein: CASSLTSGRASSYNEQFF; CDR3 DNA: TGTGCCAGCAGCTTAACTAGCGGGAGGGCCAGCTCCTACAATGAGCAGTTCTTC
V gene: TRBV20-1; J gene: TRBJ2-1; D gene: .; clone size: .; CDR3 protein: CRIGGNEQFF; CDR3 DNA: TGCAGGATAGGGGGCAATGAGCAGTTCTTC
V gene: TRBV5-5; J gene: TRBJ1-5; D gene: TRBD1; clone size: .; CDR3 protein: CASSSIQGAEQPQHF; CDR3 DNA: TGTGCCAGCAGCTCTATACAGGGGGCTGAGCAGCCCCAGCATTTT
V gene: TRBV6-5; J gene: TRBJ1-2; D gene: .; clone size: .; CDR3 protein: CASSRVLQGSGGYTF; CDR3 DNA: TGTGCCAGCAGCCGGGTCCTTCAGGGTAGTGGTGGCTACACCTTC
V gene: TRBV14; J gene: TRBJ2-5; D gene: TRBD2; clone size: once; CDR3 protein: CASSQGRSGRRETQYF; CDR3 DNA: TGTGCCAGCAGCCAAGGAAGGAGCGGGAGAAGGGAGACCCAGTACTTC
V gene: TRBV19; J gene: TRBJ2-7; D gene: .; clone size: .; CDR3 protein: CASSAQGVEVEQYF; CDR3 DNA: TGTGCCAGTAGTGCACAAGGCGTTGAAGTCGAGCAGTACTTC
V gene: TRBV19; J gene: TRBJ2-6; D gene: TRBD1; clone size: .; CDR3 protein: CASTPNLRTGANALTF; CDR3 DNA: TGTGCCAGTACCCCAAATCTTCGGACAGGGGCCAACGCCCTGACTTTC
V gene: TRBV5-5; J gene: TRBJ2-7; D gene: TRBD2; clone size: .; CDR3 protein: CASSLDFLAGGPGYEQYF; CDR3 DNA: TGTGCCAGCAGCTTGGATTTCCTAGCGGGGGGGCCGGGCTACGAGCAGTACTTC
V gene: TRBV4-1; J gene: TRBJ1-1; D gene: .; clone size: .; CDR3 protein: CASSQGHSSNTEAFF; CDR3 DNA: TGCGCCAGCAGCCAAGGACACAGTTCGAACACTGAAGCTTTCTTT
V gene: TRBV28; J gene: TRBJ2-1; D gene: .; clone size: .; CDR3 protein: CASSPLPGTVNEQFF; CDR3 DNA: TGTGCCAGCAGTCCCCTGCCCGGGACCGTTAATGAGCAGTTCTTC
V gene: TRBV28; J gene: TRBJ2-6; D gene: .; clone size: .; CDR3 protein: CASRRDPSSGANVLTF; CDR3 DNA: TGTGCCAGCAGGAGGGATCCCTCCTCTGGGGCCAACGTCCTGACTTTC
V gene: TRBV6-5; J gene: TRBJ2-7; D gene: .; clone size: few; CDR3 protein: CASSYPGSDEQYF; CDR3 DNA: TGTGCCAGCAGTTACCCGGGGTCCGACGAGCAGTACTTC
V gene: TRBV9; J gene: TRBJ2-7; D gene: .; clone size: .; CDR3 protein: CASSPGLSYEQYF; CDR3 DNA: TGTGCCAGCAGCCCCGGGTTGTCCTACGAGCAGTACTTC
V gene: TRBV19; J gene: TRBJ1-1; D gene: .; clone size: few; CDR3 protein: CASSAGRSNTEAFF; CDR3 DNA: TGTGCCAGTAGTGCGGGACGATCGAACACTGAAGCTTTCTTT
V gene: TRBV18; J gene: TRBJ2-1; D gene: .; clone size: .; CDR3 protein: CASSSYNEQFF; CDR3 DNA: TGTGCCAGCTCTTCCTACAATGAGCAGTTCTTC
V gene: TRBV6-1; J gene: TRBJ1-2; D gene: TRBD1; clone size: .; CDR3 protein: CASSDRLETGNGYTF; CDR3 DNA: TGTGCCAGCAGTGACCGCCTTGAGACAGGGAATGGCTACACCTTC
V gene: TRBV7-9; J gene: TRBJ1-1; D gene: .; clone size: .; CDR3 protein: CASSPQSGSTGEAFF; CDR3 DNA: TGTGCCAGCAGCCCCCAATCCGGAAGTACAGGAGAAGCTTTCTTT
V gene: TRBV5-4; J gene: TRBJ2-5; D gene: TRBD2; clone size: .; CDR3 protein: CASSFGLAGVETQYF; CDR3 DNA: TGTGCCAGCAGCTTCGGACTAGCGGGGGTCGAGACCCAGTACTTC
V gene: TRBV5-1; J gene: TRBJ2-7; D gene: .; clone size: .; CDR3 protein: CASSLASEGSYEQYF; CDR3 DNA: TGCGCCAGCAGCTTGGCCTCGGAGGGTTCGTACGAGCAGTACTTC
V gene: TRBV2; J gene: TRBJ2-1; D gene: .; clone size: .; CDR3 protein: CASSGGVNEQFF; CDR3 DNA: TGTGCCAGCTCAGGGGGGGTCAATGAGCAGTTCTTC
V gene: TRBV2; J gene: TRBJ2-2; D gene: TRBD1; clone size: .; CDR3 protein: CASRGQGGIGELFF; CDR3 DNA: TGTGCCAGCAGAGGACAGGGGGGGATCGGGGAGCTGTTTTTT
V gene: TRBV29-1; J gene: TRBJ2-5; D gene: TRBD1; clone size: .; CDR3 protein: CSAERQGETQYF; CDR3 DNA: TGCAGCGCCGAACGACAGGGGGAGACCCAGTACTTC
V gene: TRBV4-2; J gene: TRBJ2-1; D gene: .; clone size: .; CDR3 protein: CASSQDPKRDIYNEQFF; CDR3 DNA: TGTGCCAGCAGCCAAGACCCGAAGCGAGACATTTACAATGAGCAGTTCTTC
V gene: TRBV6-6; J gene: TRBJ1-5; D gene: TRBD1; clone size: .; CDR3 protein: CASSSRQGGSNQPQHF; CDR3 DNA: TGTGCCAGCAGTTCTCGACAGGGGGGAAGCAATCAGCCCCAGCATTTT
V gene: TRBV10-1; J gene: TRBJ2-3; D gene: .; clone size: .; CDR3 protein: CASSVWRARNTQYF; CDR3 DNA: TGCGCCAGCAGTGTTTGGCGGGCGAGGAATACGCAGTATTTT
V gene: TRBV7-2; J gene: TRBJ2-1; D gene: .; clone size: .; CDR3 protein: CASSFWDGSYNEQFF; CDR3 DNA: TGTGCCAGCAGCTTCTGGGACGGATCCTACAATGAGCAGTTCTTC
V gene: TRBV7-2; J gene: TRBJ2-7; D gene: TRBD1; clone size: .; CDR3 protein: CASSSTGTGGSEQYF; CDR3 DNA: TGTGCCAGCAGCTCGACCGGGACAGGGGGCTCCGAGCAGTACTTC
V gene: TRBV6-1; J gene: TRBJ1-1; D gene: .; clone size: .; CDR3 protein: CASSERGGLEAFF; CDR3 DNA: TGTGCCAGCAGTGAAAGGGGGGGCCTTGAAGCTTTCTTT
V gene: TRBV25-1; J gene: TRBJ1-2; D gene: .; clone size: .; CDR3 protein: CASSEWTGAAYGYTF; CDR3 DNA: TGTGCCAGCAGTGAATGGACGGGGGCGGCGTATGGCTACACCTTC